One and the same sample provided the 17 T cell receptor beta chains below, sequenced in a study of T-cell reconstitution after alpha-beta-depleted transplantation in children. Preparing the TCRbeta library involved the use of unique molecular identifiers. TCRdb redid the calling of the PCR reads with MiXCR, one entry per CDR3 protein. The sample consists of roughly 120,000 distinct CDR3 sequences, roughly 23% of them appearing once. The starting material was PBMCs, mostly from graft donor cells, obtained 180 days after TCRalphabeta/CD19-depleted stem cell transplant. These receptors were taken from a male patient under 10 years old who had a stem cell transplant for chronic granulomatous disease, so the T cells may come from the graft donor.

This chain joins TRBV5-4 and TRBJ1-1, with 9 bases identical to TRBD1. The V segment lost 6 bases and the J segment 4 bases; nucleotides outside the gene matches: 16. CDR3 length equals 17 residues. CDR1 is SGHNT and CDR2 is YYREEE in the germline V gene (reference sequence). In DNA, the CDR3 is TGTGCCAGCAAATCTCGGGGTACAGGGGGCGCGAGCACTGAAGCTTTCTTT. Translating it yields CASKSRGTGGASTEAFF. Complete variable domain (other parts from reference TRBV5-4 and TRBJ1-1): ETGVTQSPTHLIKTRGQQVTLRCSSQSGHNTVSWYQQALGQGPQFIFQYYREEENGRGNFPPRFSGLQFPNYSSELNVNALELDDSALYLCASKSRGTGGASTEAFFGQGTRLTVV.

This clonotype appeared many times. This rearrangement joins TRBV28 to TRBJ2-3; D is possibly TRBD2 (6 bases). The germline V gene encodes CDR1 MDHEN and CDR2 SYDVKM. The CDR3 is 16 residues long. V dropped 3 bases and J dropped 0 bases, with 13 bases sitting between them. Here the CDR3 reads CASSFDPGDSTDTQYF. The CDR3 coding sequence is TGTGCCAGCAGTTTCGACCCGGGGGATAGCACAGATACGCAGTATTTT.

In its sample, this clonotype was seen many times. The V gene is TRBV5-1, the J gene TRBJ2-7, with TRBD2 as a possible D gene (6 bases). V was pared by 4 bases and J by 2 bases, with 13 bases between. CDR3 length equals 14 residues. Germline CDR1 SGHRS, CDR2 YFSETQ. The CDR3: CASSRDFYTYEQYF. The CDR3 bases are TGCGCCAGCAGCCGGGACTTCTACACCTACGAGCAGTACTTC.

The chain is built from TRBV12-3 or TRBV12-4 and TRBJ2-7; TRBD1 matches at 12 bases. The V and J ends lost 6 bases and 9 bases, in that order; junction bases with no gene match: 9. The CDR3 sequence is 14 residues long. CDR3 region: CASRRGQGAAGQYF. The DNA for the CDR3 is TGTGCCAGCAGAAGGGGACAGGGGGCCGCGGGGCAGTACTTC.

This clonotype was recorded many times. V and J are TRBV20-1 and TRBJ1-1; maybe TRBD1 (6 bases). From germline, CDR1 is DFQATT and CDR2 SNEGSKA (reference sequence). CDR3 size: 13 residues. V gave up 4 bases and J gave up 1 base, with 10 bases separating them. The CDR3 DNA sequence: TGCAGTGCTAACAGGGACGCGAACACTGAAGCTTTCTTT. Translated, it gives CSANRDANTEAFF.

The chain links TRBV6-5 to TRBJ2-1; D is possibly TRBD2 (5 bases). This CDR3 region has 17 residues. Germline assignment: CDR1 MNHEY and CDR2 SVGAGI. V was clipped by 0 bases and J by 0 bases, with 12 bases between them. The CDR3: CASSYSLDWNSYNEQFF. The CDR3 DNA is TGTGCCAGCAGTTACTCCCTGGACTGGAACTCCTACAATGAGCAGTTCTTC.

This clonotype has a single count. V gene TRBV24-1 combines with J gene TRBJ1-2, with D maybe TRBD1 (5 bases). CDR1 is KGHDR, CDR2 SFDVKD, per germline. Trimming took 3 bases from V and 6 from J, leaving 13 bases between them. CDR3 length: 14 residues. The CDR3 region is CATSDGPGDDGYTF. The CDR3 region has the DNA TGTGCCACCAGTGATGGGCCCGGGGACGATGGCTACACCTTC.

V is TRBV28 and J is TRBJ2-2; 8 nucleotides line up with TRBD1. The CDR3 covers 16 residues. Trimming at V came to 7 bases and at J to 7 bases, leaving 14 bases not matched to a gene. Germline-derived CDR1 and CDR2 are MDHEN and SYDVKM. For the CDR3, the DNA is TGTGCCAGCAAGGTGCCCGGACAGGGAGCTAACGGGGAGCTGTTTTTT. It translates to CASKVPGQGANGELFF.

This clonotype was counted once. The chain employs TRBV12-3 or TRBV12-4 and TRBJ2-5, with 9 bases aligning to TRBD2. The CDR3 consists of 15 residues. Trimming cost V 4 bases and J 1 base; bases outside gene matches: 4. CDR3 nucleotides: TGTGCCAGCAGTTGGGGGACTAGCCGCCAAGAGACCCAGTACTTC. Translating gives CASSWGTSRQETQYF.

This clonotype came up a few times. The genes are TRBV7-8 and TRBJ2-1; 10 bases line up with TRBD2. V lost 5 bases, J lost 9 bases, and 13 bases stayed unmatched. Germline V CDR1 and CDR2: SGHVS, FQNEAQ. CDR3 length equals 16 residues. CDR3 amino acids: CASSIPGLAGASEQFF. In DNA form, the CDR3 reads TGTGCCAGCAGCATCCCCGGTCTAGCGGGAGCCAGTGAGCAGTTCTTC.

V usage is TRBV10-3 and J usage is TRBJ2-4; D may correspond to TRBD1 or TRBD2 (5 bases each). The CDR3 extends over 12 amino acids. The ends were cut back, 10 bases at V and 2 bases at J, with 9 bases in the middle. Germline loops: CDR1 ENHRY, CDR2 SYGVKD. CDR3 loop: CASKGPKNIQYF. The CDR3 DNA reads TGTGCCAGCAAGGGACCCAAAAACATTCAGTACTTC.

CDR3 in DNA: TGTGCCAGCAGTTTCAGAGACTCCTACGAGCAGTACTTC. It codes for CASSFRDSYEQYF. The chain has TRBV12-3 or TRBV12-4 and TRBJ2-7; D not certain. V lost 3 bases and J 0 bases, leaving 6 bases between the germline ends. The CDR3 loop spans 13 amino acids.

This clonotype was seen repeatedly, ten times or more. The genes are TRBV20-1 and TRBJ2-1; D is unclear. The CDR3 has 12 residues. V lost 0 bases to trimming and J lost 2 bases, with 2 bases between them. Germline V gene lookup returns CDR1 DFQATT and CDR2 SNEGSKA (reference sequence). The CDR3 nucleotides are TGCAGTGCTAGAGATCCCTACAATGAGCAGTTCTTC. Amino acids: CSARDPYNEQFF.

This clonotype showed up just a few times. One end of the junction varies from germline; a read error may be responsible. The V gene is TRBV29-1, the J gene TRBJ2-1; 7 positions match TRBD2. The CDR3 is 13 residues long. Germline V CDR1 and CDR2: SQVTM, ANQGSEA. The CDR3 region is CSIEGLVHNEQFF. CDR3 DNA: TGCAGCATTGAAGGACTAGTCCACAATGAGCAGTTCTTC.

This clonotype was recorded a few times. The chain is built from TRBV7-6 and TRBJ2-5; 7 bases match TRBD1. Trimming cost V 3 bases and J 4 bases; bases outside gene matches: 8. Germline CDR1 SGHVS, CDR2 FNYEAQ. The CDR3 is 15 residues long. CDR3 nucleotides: TGTGCCAGCAGCTTTGTGAGGGGGCCTGGAGAGACCCAGTACTTC. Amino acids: CASSFVRGPGETQYF.

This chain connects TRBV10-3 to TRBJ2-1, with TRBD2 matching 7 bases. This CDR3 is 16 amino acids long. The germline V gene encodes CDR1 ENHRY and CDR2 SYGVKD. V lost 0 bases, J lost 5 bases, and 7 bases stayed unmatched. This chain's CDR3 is CAISESVTSFNNEQFF. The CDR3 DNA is TGTGCCATCAGTGAGTCGGTGACTAGCTTCAACAATGAGCAGTTCTTC.

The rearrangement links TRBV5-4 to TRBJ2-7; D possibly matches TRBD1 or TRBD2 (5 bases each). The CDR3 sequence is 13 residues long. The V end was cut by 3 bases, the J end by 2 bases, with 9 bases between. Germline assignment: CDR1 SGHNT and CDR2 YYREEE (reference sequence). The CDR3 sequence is CASSSGHPYEQYF. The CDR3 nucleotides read TGTGCCAGCAGCTCGGGGCACCCCTACGAGCAGTACTTC.